This TCR beta chain was obtained from a study of blood T cells in healthy people across ages. A sample-barcoded 5' primer and a J-beta primer mix were used in a second PCR of about 6 to 11 cycles. TCRdb called the 5' RACE reads again in MiXCR, with one record for every CDR3 protein. The sample lists almost 1 million distinct CDR3 sequences; around 54% were seen once. General observations from the study: A roughly linear fall in TCR beta diversity per million T cells was seen with increasing age. Versus aged donors, long-lived donors had higher diversity and more naive CD4+ cells.

A word on this clonotype: Its antigen is not known.

Germline V gene data show CDR1 as MDHEN and CDR2 as SYDVKM. V shed 8 bases, J shed 8 bases, and the junction held 17 bases outside the gene matches. This CDR3 region has 16 residues. Specimen: blood. The receptor was isolated from a woman aged 55-69 years in good health. The genes are TRBV28 and TRBJ2-4; TRBD1 matches at 8 bases. This chain's CDR3 is CASRTAGPGQGYIQYF. The CDR3 coding sequence is TGTGCCAGCCGGACCGCCGGCCCTGGACAGGGATACATTCAGTACTTC.